This T cell receptor (beta chain) was recovered during a study of blood T cells in healthy people across ages. Whole-study results and caveats: The recorded TCR beta diversity per million T cells decreased in a roughly linear manner with age.

Primers used in a second PCR of about 7 to 12 cycles were a sample-barcoded 5' primer and a J-beta primer mix. TCRdb re-called the 5' RACE reads with MiXCR, one entry per CDR3 protein. The table records some 320,000 distinct CDR3 sequences, less than 30% of them present only once. Notes on this clonotype: Its antigen is not identified.

The material sequenced was blood. This receptor was identified in a woman in her 70s in good health.

CDR3 sequence (DNA): TGCGCCAGTACAGGGGGGAGGAATGGCGAGCAGTACTTC. Amino acids: CASTGGRNGEQYF. The rearrangement joins TRBV5-1 to TRBJ2-7; 8 bases agree with TRBD1. CDR1 is SGHRS, CDR2 YFSETQ, per germline. The CDR3 has 13 amino acids. The J segment lost 6 bases and the V segment lost 8 bases, leaving 10 bases of the junction unmatched. Full variable domain (rest looked up from reference TRBV5-1 and TRBJ2-7): KAGVTQTPRYLIKTRGQQVTLSCSPISGHRSVSWYQQTPGQGLQFLFEYFSETQRNKGNFPGRFSGRQFSNSRSEMNVSTLELGDSALYLCASTGGRNGEQYFGPGTRLTVT.